These 32 T cell receptor beta chains originate from one sample sequenced in a study of cytomegalovirus exposure and HLA in healthy donors. Primers for the PCR totalled 60 Vbeta and 13 Jbeta. Profiling relied on immunoSEQ multiplex PCR, and the TCRdb table lists in-frame clones only, not all of them. Here the sample spans 100,000 to 150,000 clones, roughly 80% being singletons. The sequencing sample was made of PBMCs. These receptors came from a woman aged 55-69 years in good health and CMV-seronegative.

This sequence joins TRBV4-1 and TRBJ2-7; no reliable D call. The CDR3 consists of 13 residues. Germline V gene sequence: CDR1 MGHRA, CDR2 YSYEKL. V lost 0 bases and J lost 6, with 9 bases in between. The CDR3 protein is CASSQDPFLEQYF. The CDR3 DNA is TGCGCCAGCAGCCAAGATCCGTTTCTCGAGCAGTACTTC.

V is TRBV7-2 and J is TRBJ1-1; D is perhaps TRBD1 (6 bases). The CDR3 runs to 15 residues. Per germline, CDR1 SGHTA and CDR2 FQGNSA. Trimming removed 5 bases from V and 0 bases from J, with 13 bases in between. This CDR3 reads CASSIDRSMNTEAFF. CDR3 bases: TGTGCCAGCAGCATAGACAGGTCAATGAACACTGAAGCTTTCTTT.

This clone has only a few counts. The rearrangement joins TRBV30 to TRBJ2-1; 9 bases align to TRBD2. This CDR3 is 15 amino acids long. Germline loops: CDR1 GTSNPN, CDR2 SVGIG (reference sequence). V lost 0 bases and J lost 4; bases outside the gene matches: 4. The chain's CDR3 is CAWSVAGGLYNEQFF. CDR3 bases: TGTGCCTGGAGTGTAGCGGGGGGTTTGTACAATGAGCAGTTCTTC.

The CDR3 region is CASSLALDRANTEAFF. The CDR3 coding sequence is TGCGCCAGCAGCTTGGCCCTGGACAGGGCAAACACTGAAGCTTTCTTT. The chain recombines TRBV5-1 with TRBJ1-1; TRBD1 matches at 8 bases. CDR1 is SGHRS, CDR2 YFSETQ, per germline. V was clipped by 0 bases and J by 2 bases; unmatched bases: 6. The CDR3 is made up of 16 amino acids.

The chain joins TRBV18 to TRBJ1-1; 8 bases agree with TRBD1. Germline lookup yields CDR1 KGHSH and CDR2 LQKENI. V was clipped by 6 bases and J by 3 bases; unmatched bases: 3. CDR3 length equals 13 residues. The CDR3 sequence: CASSDREHTEAFF. The CDR3 coding sequence is TGTGCCAGCTCGGACAGGGAACACACTGAAGCTTTCTTT.

This clone was seen only a few times. One end of the junction is discordant with germline, which a read error may explain. The V gene is TRBV28, the J gene TRBJ1-4; TRBD1 agrees at 9 bases. The CDR3 runs to 13 residues. Germline CDR1 and CDR2: MDHEN and SYDVKM. CDR3 region: CASSASTLGDRVF. The CDR3 DNA reads as TGTGCCAGCTCCGCTTCTACTTTAGGGGACAGGGTTTTT.

V is TRBV6-5 and J is TRBJ2-2, with D perhaps TRBD2 (5 bases). The length of the CDR3 is 15 residues. Deletions cut 4 bases from V and 0 bases from J, with 9 bases between. Germline values: CDR1 MNHEY, CDR2 SVGAGI. This CDR3 is CASSLLGANTGELFF. For the CDR3, the DNA is TGTGCCAGCAGTTTGCTGGGAGCGAACACCGGGGAGCTGTTTTTT.

This chain uses TRBV7-8 with TRBJ1-1; the match to TRBD1 covers 7 bases. Trimming at V came to 5 bases and at J to 2 bases, leaving 8 bases not matched to a gene. Germline V gene lookup returns CDR1 SGHVS and CDR2 FQNEAQ. This CDR3 has 15 residues. The CDR3, as DNA: TGTGCCAGCAGCCAAAACACAGGGGCAAACACTGAAGCTTTCTTT. Translating it yields CASSQNTGANTEAFF.

V and J are TRBV19 and TRBJ1-1; the D gene is possibly TRBD1 (6 bases). The germline gives CDR1 LNHDA, CDR2 SQIVND (reference sequence). The V gene lost 5 bases and the J gene lost 3 bases, with 10 bases spanning the gap. This CDR3 is built from 13 residues. The CDR3 sequence: CASSEYRDTEAFF. CDR3 DNA: TGTGCCAGTAGTGAGTACAGGGACACTGAAGCTTTCTTT.

The chain couples TRBV28 to TRBJ2-7, with 8 bases aligning to TRBD1. The CDR3 loop spans 17 amino acids. After removal of 5 bases from V and 4 bases from J, the junction contained 16 bases not matched to a gene. Germline V CDR1 and CDR2: MDHEN, SYDVKM. DNA for the CDR3: TGTGCCAGCAGTCACACACGCCGGACAGGGCGCGTTTACGAGCAGTACTTC. Amino acid sequence: CASSHTRRTGRVYEQYF.

Only a few counts were recorded for this clone. The chain has TRBV28 and TRBJ2-7; TRBD1 is a possible D gene (6 bases). V gave up 8 bases and J gave up 2 bases, with 16 bases separating them. Germline lookup yields CDR1 MDHEN and CDR2 SYDVKM. There are 14 residues in the CDR3. Here the CDR3 reads CASGSGTTPYEQYF. CDR3 nucleotides: TGTGCCAGCGGGTCCGGGACAACTCCCTACGAGCAGTACTTC.

This clone was seen a handful of times. The gene calls are TRBV5-1 and TRBJ2-1; 11 nucleotides align to TRBD2. There are 18 residues in the CDR3. V trimming: 2 bases; J trimming: 4 bases; junction bases outside the gene matches: 11. The germline V gene has CDR1 SGHRS and CDR2 YFSETQ. The CDR3 sequence is CASSFASGGMNPYNEQFF. In DNA form, the CDR3 reads TGCGCCAGCAGCTTTGCTAGCGGGGGGATGAATCCGTACAATGAGCAGTTCTTC.

The CDR3 is CASSRQGSYEQYF. In DNA form, the CDR3 reads TGTGCCAGCAGTCGACAGGGTTCGTACGAGCAGTACTTC. This sequence joins TRBV11-2 and TRBJ2-7; 7 bases are shared with TRBD1. J lost 4 bases, V lost 6 bases, and 6 bases had no gene match. The CDR3 has 13 residues. Germline V gives CDR1 SGHAT, CDR2 FQNNGV.

The genes are TRBV21-1 and TRBJ2-3; the table calls TRBD1, which could not be checked here. TRBV21-1 is tagged as a pseudogene. This CDR3 contains 16 residues. The CDR3 DNA reads as TGTGCCAGCAGCCAGGGGTCGCGGATTAGCACAGATACGCAGTATTTT. This gives the protein CASSQGSRISTDTQYF.

The rearrangement uses TRBV7-6 and TRBJ1-5; D not resolved. With 1 base removed from V and 1 base from J, the gap between germline ends came to 11 bases. Germline V gene lookup returns CDR1 SGHVS and CDR2 FNYEAQ. The CDR3 covers 16 residues. The CDR3 sequence: CASSLDTTQSNQPQHF. The CDR3 region has the DNA TGTGCCAGCAGCTTAGACACAACACAAAGCAATCAGCCCCAGCATTTT.

The chain carries TRBV28 and TRBJ1-6; D perhaps matches TRBD1 (6 bases). Per germline, CDR1 MDHEN and CDR2 SYDVKM. The V gene lost 7 bases and the J gene lost 7 bases, with 17 bases spanning the gap. There are 15 residues in the CDR3. This chain's CDR3 is CASTRRAGTNSPLHF. Here the CDR3 DNA reads TGTGCCAGCACCCGTCGGGCAGGGACAAATTCACCCCTCCACTTT. The full variable domain, completed using reference TRBV28 and TRBJ1-6, is DVKVTQSSRYLVKRTGEKVFLECVQDMDHENMFWYRQDPGLGLRLIYFSYDVKMKEKGDIPEGYSVSREKKERFSLILESASTNQTSMYLCASTRRAGTNSPLHFGNGTRLTVT.

The rearrangement links TRBV5-1 to TRBJ2-1, with 7 bases aligning to TRBD1. Germline V gives CDR1 SGHRS, CDR2 YFSETQ. The J segment lost 7 bases and the V segment lost 4 bases, leaving 8 bases of the junction unmatched. This CDR3 contains 14 residues. The CDR3 coding sequence is TGCGCCAGCAGCCTAATGACAGGGTATAATGAGCAGTTCTTC. Its translation is CASSLMTGYNEQFF.

The rearrangement links TRBV7-9 to TRBJ2-5, with 9 bases matching TRBD1. This CDR3 contains 15 residues. Per the germline V gene, CDR1 is SEHNR and CDR2 is FQNEAQ (reference sequence). Unmatched junction bases numbered 7, after V lost 5 bases and J lost 3 bases. The CDR3 region has the DNA TGTGCCAGCAGCCTCAAGACAGGGGGGGAAGAGACCCAGTACTTC. Translation: CASSLKTGGEETQYF. Supplemented by reference TRBV7-9 and TRBJ2-5, the full variable domain reads DTGVSQNPRHKITKRGQNVTFRCDPISEHNRLYWYRQTLGQGPEFLTYFQNEAQLEKSRLLSDRFSAERPKGSFSTLEIQRTEQGDSAMYLCASSLKTGGEETQYFGPGTRLLVL.

This clone was seen a single time. V gene TRBV14 combines with J gene TRBJ1-3; no clear D. Germline CDR1 and CDR2: SGHDN and FVKESK. V was shortened by 3 bases and J by 0 bases, with 15 bases between the two germline ends. The CDR3 is made up of 17 amino acids. The CDR3 DNA is TGTGCCAGCAGCCAGCTCGGAGGCCGGGGCTCTGGAAACACCATATATTTT. This sequence encodes CASSQLGGRGSGNTIYF.

The V call is TRBV28, the J call TRBJ2-3, with D possibly being TRBD1 (5 bases). V lost 6 bases, J lost 2 bases, and 15 bases lay in between. The CDR3 runs 15 residues. CDR1 and CDR2 (germline): MDHEN, SYDVKM. CDR3 protein: CASSTDSYDTDTQYF. The CDR3 DNA reads as TGTGCCAGCAGCACCGACAGTTACGACACAGATACGCAGTATTTT.

The chain carries TRBV5-1 and TRBJ2-1, with D perhaps matching TRBD2 (5 bases). Germline V gene data show CDR1 as SGHRS and CDR2 as YFSETQ. The V end was cut by 5 bases, the J end by 7 bases, with 28 bases between. This CDR3 has 18 amino acids. The DNA for the CDR3 is TGCGCCAGCAGATCCCCCTCCCTGTCTTCGTATCGGGAAAATGAGCAGTTCTTC. Translation gives CASRSPSLSSYRENEQFF.

CDR3 coding DNA: TGTGCCAGCAGTCGGACAGCCACCCCCCAGGGCTATGGCTACACCTTC. Translating gives CASSRTATPQGYGYTF. The chain uses TRBV27 and TRBJ1-2, with D possibly matching TRBD1 (6 bases). The germline CDR1 and CDR2 sequences are MNHEY and SMNVEV (reference sequence). V dropped 5 bases and J dropped 4 bases, with 20 bases sitting between them. The CDR3 is 16 amino acids.

V is TRBV6-1 and J is TRBJ1-4, with D possibly TRBD1 on 6 matching bases. Germline CDR1 is MNHNS and CDR2 is SASEGT. The CDR3 covers 16 residues. The ends were cut back, 4 bases at V and 4 bases at J, with 16 bases in the middle. This CDR3 reads CASSASAGAINEKLFF. In DNA, the CDR3 is TGTGCCAGCAGTGCGTCTGCGGGGGCAATTAATGAAAAACTGTTTTTT.

The chain uses TRBV7-9 and TRBJ2-3; 9 bases are shared with TRBD1. The CDR3 length is 15 residues. Germline V lookup: CDR1 SEHNR, CDR2 FQNEAQ (reference sequence). V dropped 6 bases and J dropped 5; count of bases not matched to a gene: 9. The CDR3 region has the DNA TGTGCCAGCAGTTTCAGGACAGGGGACGGAGATACGCAGTATTTT. Its protein is CASSFRTGDGDTQYF. Full variable domain (rest looked up from reference TRBV7-9 and TRBJ2-3): DTGVSQNPRHKITKRGQNVTFRCDPISEHNRLYWYRQTLGQGPEFLTYFQNEAQLEKSRLLSDRFSAERPKGSFSTLEIQRTEQGDSAMYLCASSFRTGDGDTQYFGPGTRLTVL.

J is TRBJ1-3 and V is TRBV12-5, with 9 bases lining up with TRBD1. Germline V gene data show CDR1 as LGHNT and CDR2 as FRNRAP. The CDR3 has 16 amino acids. The J segment lost 9 bases and the V segment lost 0 bases, leaving 9 bases of the junction unmatched. The CDR3 region has the DNA TGTGCTAGTGGTTTGGTTGACCGGGACAGGGTCTCCACCATATATTTT. Translated: CASGLVDRDRVSTIYF.

This sequence joins TRBV29-1 and TRBJ2-3, with D possibly matching TRBD2 (5 bases). The CDR3 has 13 residues. Germline CDR1 reads SQVTM; CDR2 reads ANQGSEA. V gave up 6 bases and J gave up 0 bases, with 10 bases separating them. The CDR3 loop is CSVARGSTDTQYF. CDR3 nucleotide sequence: TGCAGCGTGGCCCGGGGTAGCACAGATACGCAGTATTTT.

The rearrangement links TRBV27 to TRBJ1-2; TRBD1 is a possible D gene (5 bases). V was cut by 4 bases and J by 2 bases, with 11 bases left in between. The CDR3 is 14 residues long. Germline V gene data show CDR1 as MNHEY and CDR2 as SMNVEV (reference sequence). This CDR3 is CASSSREVNYGYTF. As DNA, the CDR3 is TGTGCCAGCAGTTCCAGGGAAGTGAACTATGGCTACACCTTC.

J is TRBJ2-3 and V is TRBV5-4; D might be TRBD2 (6 bases). The CDR3 sequence is 15 residues long. Trimming removed 3 bases at V and 1 base at J, with 12 bases between. The germline V gene encodes CDR1 SGHNT and CDR2 YYREEE (reference sequence). CDR3 nucleotide sequence: TGTGCCAGCAGCTCGGGCGGGGTCGGCACAGATACGCAGTATTTT. Its protein product is CASSSGGVGTDTQYF.

Only one count was recorded for this clone. The DNA for the CDR3 is TGTGCCAGCAGCTCGGTCGACAGGAACACTGAAGCTTTCTTT. Translating gives CASSSVDRNTEAFF. This chain uses TRBV5-4 with TRBJ1-1, with D possibly TRBD1 on 5 matching bases. The CDR3 totals 14 residues. Per the germline V gene, CDR1 is SGHNT and CDR2 is YYREEE (reference sequence). The germline V and J ends were trimmed by 3 bases and 1 base, with 10 bases remaining between them.

V usage is TRBV4-2 and J usage is TRBJ2-7; tentatively, D is TRBD2 (6 bases). Trimming removed 4 bases at V and 1 base at J, with 23 bases between. The CDR3 has 18 amino acids. CDR1 LGHNA and CDR2 YNFKEQ come from the germline V gene. CDR3 DNA sequence: TGTGCCAGCAGCCCCCAATTAAGCGGAGGGGAAGGATCCTACGAGCAGTACTTC. It yields the protein CASSPQLSGGEGSYEQYF.

This clone was observed a few times. The chain employs TRBV6-1 and TRBJ2-3; no reliable D call. The CDR3 is 14 residues long. Trimming stripped 10 bases from V and 4 bases from J, with 18 bases between. Germline-derived CDR1 and CDR2 are MNHNS and SASEGT. CDR3 sequence reads: CATTLYSEPDTQYF. In DNA form, the CDR3 reads TGTGCCACGACTCTGTATTCCGAACCAGATACGCAGTATTTT.

This chain links TRBV6-6 with TRBJ2-2; 7 bases map to TRBD1. Germline V lookup: CDR1 MNHNY, CDR2 SVGAGI (reference sequence). The V and J ends lost 6 bases and 0 bases, in that order; junction bases with no gene match: 7. This CDR3 spans 16 amino acids. The CDR3 loop is CASRPDRAANTGELFF. In nucleotides, the CDR3 is TGTGCCAGCAGACCTGACAGGGCGGCGAACACCGGGGAGCTGTTTTTT.